This T cell receptor beta chain comes out of a study of identifying expanded T cells in peripheral blood. Libraries were prepared by immunoSEQ multiplex PCR; TCRdb keeps only in-frame clonotypes and omits some of them. This sample yields some 130,000 clones, of which approximately 86% are seen a single time; more than 7% belongs to the top ten. General study results and limits: Two-week clone count variance significantly increased as total template count grew.

In regard to this clone: The antigen is undetermined.

The CDR3 totals 12 residues. Germline V gene sequence: CDR1 KGHSH, CDR2 LQKENI. Trimming at V came to 6 bases and at J to 4 bases, leaving 0 bases not matched to a gene. During the collection period, no donor immune events like infections were recorded. The V and J genes are TRBV18 and TRBJ1-1, with 9 bases lining up with TRBD1. Input material: blood. The TCR was taken from a person aged 18-70 years in good health. In nucleotides, the CDR3 is TGTGCCAGCTCGACAGGGGGCACTGAAGCTTTCTTT. Translating it yields CASSTGGTEAFF.